The present T cell receptor (beta chain) was sequenced within a study of CD8 T cells in Susac syndrome. CDR1 and CDR2 (germline): GTSNPN, SVGIG (reference sequence). V trimming: 4 bases; J trimming: 1 base; junction bases outside the gene matches: 7. CDR3 size: 15 residues. A single count supports this clonotype. Random hexamers primed reverse transcription of about 0.45 to 1 ug RNA. TCRdb itself ran the immunoSEQ multiplex PCR reads through MiXCR, one entry per CDR3 protein. The sample shows some 250,000 distinct CDR3 sequences, about 96% of them seen only once. Sequenced sample: CD4+ T cells from PBMCs. This chain connects TRBV30 to TRBJ2-3; 8 nucleotides agree with TRBD1. The clonotype was recovered from a human donor with Susac syndrome. The CDR3, as DNA: TGTGCCTGGAAAACCAGGGGGCTCGGCACAGATACGCAGTATTTT. It translates to CAWKTRGLGTDTQYF.